This T cell receptor (beta chain) was identified during a study of T cells after somatic rescue of genetic block. The data were produced by immunoSEQ multiplex PCR, yet TCRdb's version contains in-frame clones alone and is incomplete. Here the sample spans tens of thousands of clones, approximately 91% being singletons. The CDR3 loop spans 15 amino acids. CDR1 and CDR2 from the germline V gene are SGDLS and YYNGEE. J was trimmed by 2 bases and V by 0 bases; bases with no gene match: 3. This sequence originates from a man aged 30-40 years. The sample consisted of peripheral blood mononuclear cells (PBMCs). V usage is TRBV9 and J usage is TRBJ2-3; TRBD2 agrees at 7 bases. CDR3 in DNA: TGTGCCAGCAGCGTAGGGCTAGCGGTCACAGATACGCAGTATTTT. Translating it yields CASSVGLAVTDTQYF.